The entry that follows covers one TCR beta chain sequence. CDR1 is SGDLS and CDR2 is YYNGEE in the germline V gene. The length of the CDR3 is 11 residues. Trimming removed 4 bases from V and 12 bases from J, with 11 bases in between. Each cDNA held unique molecular identifiers, and template switching gave it a universal primer site. TCRdb reprocessed the 5' RACE reads with MiXCR, giving one entry per CDR3 protein. The table lists roughly 230,000 distinct CDR3 sequences, around 8.8% of them singletons. The sample comes from a study of identical twins. Each donor (without exception) was a healthy Caucasian. A further study also used this sample, focusing on yellow fever vaccine responses in identical twins.

V is TRBV9 and J is TRBJ2-1; a possible D gene is TRBD1 (5 bases). The receptor was derived from a woman younger than 30 in good health. Sequencing used CD8+ T cells sorted from blood. The CDR3 here is CASSTLGVQFF. DNA of the CDR3: TGTGCCAGCAGCACCCTAGGGGTGCAGTTCTTC. Filled out from reference TRBV9 and TRBJ2-1, the complete variable domain reads DSGVTQTPKHLITATGQRVTLRCSPRSGDLSVYWYQQSLDQGLQFLIQYYNGEERAKGNILERFSAQQFPDLHSELNLSSLELGDSALYFCASSTLGVQFFGPGTRLTVL.